The rows below give T cell receptor beta chains drawn from one sample of a study of blood T cell repertoires in COVID-19. Data came from immunoSEQ multiplex PCR; TCRdb stores just in-frame clones and leaves some out. The sample yields about 49,000 clones, about 90% seen once. What was sequenced was peripheral blood. The receptors stem from a woman of 80 years or more with COVID-19, enrolled during active disease. Each CDR3 is given without its conserved first and last residue. Fields, in order: V gene, CDR3 length, CDR3 protein.

>TRBV3-1/TRBV3-2|15
ASSQPRRGQGGTEAF
>TRBV2|11
AKRGFSNSPLH
>TRBV6-5|13
ASSSPLAGYTEAF
>TRBV18|13
ASSPGTGQGSPLH
>TRBV19|14
ASRRTGGPPGNEQF
>TRBV10-3|13
APRQDSPLGNTIY
>TRBV7-3|12
ASSVAGLNNEQF
>TRBV27|13
ASSYSGRGTDTQY
>TRBV5-6|15
ASSLGGQGILTDTQY
>TRBV2|12
ASKDNFAGLTLH
>TRBV18|12
ASSPGLGNQPQH
>TRBV27|14
ASSLWTGGSADTQY
>TRBV11-2|14
ASSPTGGVTNEKLF
>TRBV4-1|14
ASSHKRGGPEDTQY
>TRBV18|12
ASSPQTGANVLT
>TRBV28|12
ASRDSYSGNTIY
>TRBV18|14
ASSLGTGLGFTEAF
>TRBV20-1|13
SASKNPGTGYGYT
>TRBV7-9|11
ASSLTGIEKLF
>TRBV5-4|11
ASSLAPGYEQY
>TRBV28|15
ASSPRYRTRGNTEAF
>TRBV30|13
ASTSGGSSYNEQF
>TRBV10-2|12
ASSESKRGGEQF
>TRBV7-2|14
ASSERDRAGNQPQH
>TRBV6-6|12
ASSSPRANYGYT
>TRBV30|15
AWSVGGNRKTNYGYT
>TRBV3-1/TRBV3-2|13
ASSQQASGANVLT
>TRBV18|13
ASSPWRIEGTEAF
>TRBV6-6|13
ASSYSGQGGYEQY
>TRBV5-1|13
ASSLEGIAGRKLF
>TRBV18|10
ASSPVNEKLF
>TRBV29-1|15
SVEMAGWRAFQETQY
>TRBV5-5|13
ASSLGGSRNYGYT
>TRBV7-2|16
ASSLVAGPGTGANVLT
>TRBV5-8|12
ASSLDRGRGELF
>TRBV6-5|14
ASSYPQTGGRNEQF
>TRBV19|12
ASKGTAINEKLF
>TRBV2|15
ASNGYRATAKNSPLH
>TRBV10-1|14
ASSDSMGVLGFNQR
>TRBV4-2|10
ASSHQNTEAF
>TRBV7-9|15
ASSLGGLAVPTDTQY
>TRBV6-6|12
ASSYSGRNTEAF
>TRBV5-5|12
ASSLGTGGEKLF
>TRBV5-1|13
ASSLTGGANSPLH
>TRBV19|13
ASSRSNSGAYEQY
>TRBV19|13
ASSIQGSSYNEQF
>TRBV5-1|12
ASSISPHREWAF
>TRBV28|13
ASSGRDRGQNEQF
>TRBV6-5|13
ASSGQGTSTDTQY
>TRBV27|12
ASSLPAPYNEQF
>TRBV5-1|13
ASSPGQGDNSPLH
>TRBV5-1|9
ASRHYQPQH
>TRBV4-1|12
ASSLMTNWETQY